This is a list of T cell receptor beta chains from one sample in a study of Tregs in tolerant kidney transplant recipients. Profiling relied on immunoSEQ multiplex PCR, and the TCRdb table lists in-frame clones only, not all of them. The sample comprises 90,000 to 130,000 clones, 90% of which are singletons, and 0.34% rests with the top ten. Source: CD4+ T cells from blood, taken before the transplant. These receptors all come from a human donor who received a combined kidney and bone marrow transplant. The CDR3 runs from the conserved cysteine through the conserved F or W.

CASSQKWAGYTSTDTQYF	TRBV13	18
CASSQDETGGPQETQYF	TRBV4-1	17
CASRGQGDYGYTF	TRBV7-6	13
CASSDPTSGVVQETQYF	TRBV2	17
CASSEELRGYGYTF	TRBV2	14
CASSPTPNGYTF	TRBV7-2	12
CASSFGGLGTYNEQFF	TRBV27	16
CAWSVRGLDTEAFF	TRBV30	14
CAGRPWPGADTQYF	TRBV2	14
CASSQDRSSGNYEQYF	TRBV4-3	16
CASSFQRQQYF	TRBV5-6	11
CASSLLLAVYNEQFF	TRBV5-4	15
CASSLEGGSNQPQHF	TRBV5-1	15
CASSQRYSSSGNTIYF	TRBV4-1	16
CASSQAGTSAKNQYF	TRBV14	15
CATSRDRVSRGRTEAFF	TRBV15	17
CASRFSHGAAQDNEQFF	TRBV2	17
CASSLVYDRGVGGYTF	TRBV7-9	16
CASNLGQGFQPQHF	TRBV19	14
CASSGRTGDPQHF	TRBV7-9	13
CASVLAGSSYNSPLHF	TRBV7-9	16
CASSQSTGYTYEQYF	TRBV5-1	15
CASSYSHEQYF	TRBV6-5	11
CASSPRTSGGAGETQYF	TRBV7-2	17
CASSLESLSSREQYF	TRBV5-1	15
CASSSADRSPYGYTF	TRBV5-8	15
CASSWGPTSPLHF	TRBV25-1	13
CASRGTGHGYTF	TRBV6-5	12
CASTTGFRTDTQYF	TRBV6-5	14
CASSPGTGVRDTQYF	TRBV5-4	15
CAISPREGTEAFF	TRBV10-3	13
CASSSGGGEETQYF	TRBV5-1	14
CATSRGRGVEQFF	TRBV15	13
CASSYQTGVREKLFF	TRBV6-5	15
CASSQGGARDTEAFF	TRBV23-1	15
CASSGTGPDTQYF	TRBV18	13
CAWSPRSDEQYF	TRBV30	12
CATSTLTESSYNEQFF	TRBV15	16
CASSLDRGKVGTEAFF	TRBV7-6	16
CASSSNPGPDTQYF	TRBV7-2	14
CASSPGTSTDTQYF	TRBV2	14
CASSWGQANYGYTF	TRBV11-2	14
CASSSGGSPIYEQYF	TRBV28	15
CASSARRDSYEQYF	TRBV19	14
CATSRERGQGDSYGYTF	TRBV15	17
CASTGVGDQPQHF	TRBV7-9	13
CASSQNDRAVHEQYF	TRBV4-3	15
CAWRHSDGYTF	TRBV30	11
CASSDMGARGSYNEQFF	TRBV6-4	17
CASMRDRGAGQPQHF	TRBV6-5	15
CASSFGQGAVSGELFF	TRBV5-1	16
CASSPGQGWGYTF	TRBV28	13
CATSRDLLAKNIQYF	TRBV15	15
CASSLPPGGHGELFF	TRBV19	15
CASHRGWTGELFF	TRBV5-6	13
CASSHRREGRGTEAFF	TRBV4-3	16